This T cell receptor beta chain was documented in a study of cytomegalovirus exposure and HLA in healthy donors. Overall study context: An early data release held around 80 million unique TCRs from HLA-typed donors.

Use of 60 Vbeta and 13 Jbeta primers characterized the PCR. Using immunoSEQ multiplex PCR, the repertoire was profiled, and TCRdb retains in-frame clones only, with some absent. The data hold some 170,000 clones, with 82% observed a single time. Germline V gene data show CDR1 as SGDLS and CDR2 as YYNGEE. V was shortened by 4 bases and J by 3 bases, with 13 bases between the two germline ends. The CDR3 runs to 15 residues. Points on this clone: The antigen is unknown.

Study-wide findings and caveats: For most TCR sequences rarity was the rule, although some public TCRs occurred in many donors. The HLA-A and HLA-B alleles of most subjects were reportedly predicted accurately from TCR beta sequences. What a later analysis showed was that several of the most significant clusters appeared linked to common viral pathogens.

This chain joins TRBV9 and TRBJ1-4, with D uncertain. The sample taken for sequencing was PBMCs. The origin of this receptor is a girl aged 5 to 17 in good health and CMV-seropositive. The CDR3 sequence: CASSRSRGANEKLFF. The CDR3, as DNA: TGTGCCAGCAGCCGTAGCCGGGGTGCTAATGAAAAACTGTTTTTT.